Below, 18 T cell receptor beta chains from the same sample are listed, as sequenced in a study of T cell repertoires in cytomegalovirus infection. The antigens these receptors bind are not known. TCRdb re-called the reads through MiXCR, storing one row per CDR3 protein. This sample has around 300,000 distinct CDR3 sequences, with 20% to 25% found just once. This specimen was cultured PBMCs, taken from culture after CMV antigen stimulation. The receptors come from a human donor in good health (CMV status not recorded). Some clones in this sample may be carry-over from other donors' samples.

This clonotype turned up a few times. The V call is TRBV10-2, the J call TRBJ2-5; D not certain. The V gene's germline CDR1 is WSHSY and CDR2 SAAADI. There are 11 residues in the CDR3. Trimming took 6 bases from V and 4 from J, leaving 6 bases between them. In DNA form, the CDR3 reads TGCGCCAGCAGAAGCCTAGAGACCCAGTACTTC. Translation gives CASRSLETQYF.

J is TRBJ1-5 and V is TRBV6-1; 7 positions match TRBD1. Germline V CDR1 and CDR2: MNHNS, SASEGT. V was clipped by 7 bases and J by 7 bases; unmatched bases: 10. The CDR3 length is 14 residues. The CDR3 coding sequence is TGTGCCAGCACCAAACCAGGGGGTGGGCAGCCCCAGCATTTT. It yields the protein CASTKPGGGQPQHF.

A few counts support this clonotype. The chain joins TRBV5-1 to TRBJ1-1; the match to TRBD1 covers 12 bases. CDR3 length: 16 amino acids. Germline V gene lookup returns CDR1 SGHRS and CDR2 YFSETQ. V was pared by 5 bases and J by 5 bases, with 10 bases of the junction left unmatched. The CDR3 loop is CASRPGQGATGTEAFF. CDR3 coding DNA: TGCGCCAGCAGACCGGGACAGGGGGCGACTGGAACTGAAGCTTTCTTT.

The chain uses TRBV27 and TRBJ2-7; D could derive from TRBD1 or TRBD2 (5 bases each). The germline CDR1 and CDR2 sequences are MNHEY and SMNVEV (reference sequence). Trimming removed 10 bases from V and 3 bases from J, with 13 bases in between. This CDR3 has 12 residues. The CDR3 loop is CATGPPGYEQYV. The DNA of the CDR3 is TGTGCCACGGGGCCCCCGGGCTACGAGCAGTACGTC.

V and J are TRBV7-2 and TRBJ2-7; D unresolved. This CDR3 contains 13 residues. The V end lost 3 bases, the J end lost 0 bases, and 6 bases lay between the germline ends. CDR1 and CDR2 (germline): SGHTA, FQGNSA. The CDR3 DNA sequence: TGTGCCAGCAGCTTTGCGAGCTCCTACGAGCAGTACTTC. The encoded protein is CASSFASSYEQYF.

This clonotype was seen a handful of times. This rearrangement joins TRBV7-6 to TRBJ2-7; the D gene is possibly TRBD1 (5 bases). CDR1 and CDR2 (germline): SGHVS, FNYEAQ. This CDR3 comprises 14 residues. Trimming took 5 bases from V and 2 from J, leaving 13 bases between them. CDR3 in amino acids: CASSQAPGTYEQYV. CDR3 in DNA: TGTGCCAGCAGCCAAGCGCCAGGGACCTACGAGCAGTACGTC.

This clonotype was counted only a few times. J is TRBJ1-2 and V is TRBV7-2; TRBD1 might be the D (6 bases). V lost 3 bases to trimming and J lost 6 bases, with 14 bases between them. Germline CDR1 reads SGHTA; CDR2 reads FQGNSA. The CDR3 has 14 amino acids. For the CDR3, the DNA is TGTGCCAGCAGCTTCTCCGGGACATGGGATGGCTACACCTTC. It encodes CASSFSGTWDGYTF.

This chain connects TRBV6-2 or TRBV6-3 to TRBJ2-7; unclear D gene. This CDR3 region has 13 residues. V was pared by 7 bases and J by 3 bases, with 13 bases between. Germline CDR1 and CDR2: MNHEY and SVGEGT. CDR3 in amino acids: CASTIQGGYEQYF. In DNA form, the CDR3 reads TGTGCCAGCACCATCCAAGGCGGCTACGAGCAGTACTTC.

As for this clonotype: Given a much more abundant clone one base away, this may be a read error. The chain combines TRBV7-2 with TRBJ1-1, with D perhaps matching TRBD1 (5 bases). CDR3 length equals 16 residues. Germline CDR1 and CDR2: SGHTA and FQGNSA. The DNA for the CDR3 is TGTGCCAGCAGCCCCCCCCCCCGGGGGATGAACACTCAAGCTTTCTTT. Protein sequence: CASSPPPRGMNTQAFF.

This clonotype was observed many times. CDR3: CASSLDRGSGNTIYF. The CDR3 DNA reads TGTGCCAGCAGCTTAGACAGGGGGTCTGGAAACACCATATATTTT. The J gene is TRBJ1-3, the V gene TRBV7-6, with TRBD1 identical over 8 bases. The CDR3 contains 15 residues. The germline CDR1 and CDR2 sequences are SGHVS and FNYEAQ. Germline trimming cut 1 base from V and 1 base from J; bases unmatched to any gene: 0.

The chain carries TRBV4-2 and TRBJ2-6, with 8 bases fitting TRBD1. Germline CDR1 reads LGHNA; CDR2 reads YNFKEQ. Trimming at V came to 3 bases and at J to 0 bases, leaving 4 bases not matched to a gene. The CDR3 contains 17 residues. CDR3 sequence: CASSQPTGDSGANVLTF. As DNA, the CDR3 is TGTGCCAGCAGCCAGCCGACAGGGGACTCTGGGGCCAACGTCCTGACTTTC.

V gene TRBV4-1 combines with J gene TRBJ2-2; 8 nucleotides match TRBD2. Germline-derived CDR1 and CDR2 are MGHRA and YSYEKL. CDR3 size: 15 residues. Unmatched junction bases numbered 6, after V lost 5 bases and J lost 4 bases. In DNA, the CDR3 is TGCGCCAGCAGCTCGAGCGGGAGTAGCACCGGGGAGCTGTTTTTT. Its protein is CASSSSGSSTGELFF.

Comment on this clonotype: A read error is possible here, since a much larger clone lies one base away. The V and J genes are TRBV27 and TRBJ2-1, with unresolved D. V gave up 6 bases and J gave up 0 bases, with 12 bases separating them. The length of the CDR3 is 15 residues. In germline, CDR1 is MNHEY, CDR2 SMNVEV (reference sequence). For the CDR3, the DNA is TGTGCCAGCAGACCGTACCAAAGCTCCTACAATGAGCAGTTCTTC. Protein sequence: CASRPYQSSYNEQFF.

The CDR3 spells CSVEELTGLCEQYV. Here the CDR3 DNA reads TGCAGCGTTGAAGAGCTTACAGGGTTGTGCGAGCAGTACGTC. V gene TRBV29-1 combines with J gene TRBJ2-7; possible D gene TRBD1, 6 bases. Trimming took off 0 bases at V and 6 bases at J, with 15 bases between the two ends. This CDR3 has 14 amino acids. In germline, CDR1 is SQVTM, CDR2 ANQGSEA.

The V gene is TRBV15, the J gene TRBJ1-5; TRBD1 might be the D (6 bases). Germline values: CDR1 LNHNV, CDR2 YYDKDF (reference sequence). Trimming removed 5 bases from V and 7 bases from J, with 12 bases in between. This CDR3 is built from 13 residues. The CDR3 coding sequence is TGTGCCACCAGCGGATACAGGGAACAGCCCCAGCATTTT. This encodes CATSGYREQPQHF.

Only a few counts were recorded for this clonotype. The chain joins TRBV12-3 or TRBV12-4 to TRBJ2-1; D call uncertain. Trimming cost V 4 bases and J 1 base, with 11 bases left between them. The CDR3 is 15 residues long. The CDR3 loop reads CASSSRTRSYNEQFF. The CDR3 DNA is TGTGCCAGCAGTTCCCGGACCAGATCCTACAATGAGCAGTTCTTC.

The chain combines TRBV10-3 with TRBJ2-5; 8 bases are a match to TRBD2. Germline-derived CDR1 and CDR2 are ENHRY and SYGVKD. CDR3 length: 14 amino acids. The ends lost 4 bases at V and 2 bases at J; junction bases unmatched: 3. The CDR3 nucleotides are TGTGCCATCAGTGCGACTAGCGCTCAAGAGACCCAGTACTTC. This gives the protein CAISATSAQETQYF.

This clonotype was observed at least ten times. The chain couples TRBV7-2 to TRBJ1-4; unclear D gene. Between the trimmed V and J ends, which lost 6 bases and 4 bases, there was a span of 18 bases. CDR1 and CDR2 (germline): SGHTA, FQGNSA. The CDR3 contains 16 residues. CDR3 sequence: CASSLVLSSLNEKLFF. CDR3 DNA sequence: TGTGCCAGCAGTCTAGTTCTGTCGTCACTTAATGAAAAACTGTTTTTT.